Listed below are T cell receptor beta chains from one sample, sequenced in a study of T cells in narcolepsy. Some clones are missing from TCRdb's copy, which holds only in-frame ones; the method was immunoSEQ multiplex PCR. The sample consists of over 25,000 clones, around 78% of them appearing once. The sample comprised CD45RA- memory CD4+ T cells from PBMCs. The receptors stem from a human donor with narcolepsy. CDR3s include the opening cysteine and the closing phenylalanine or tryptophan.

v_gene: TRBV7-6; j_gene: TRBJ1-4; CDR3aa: CASSLIGDRGREKLFF
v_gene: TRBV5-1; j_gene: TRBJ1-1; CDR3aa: CASSGTGGQTEAFF
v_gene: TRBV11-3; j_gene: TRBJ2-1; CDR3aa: CASKRGLAMSDEQFF
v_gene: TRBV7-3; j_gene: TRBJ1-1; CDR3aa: CASSPAMNTEAFF
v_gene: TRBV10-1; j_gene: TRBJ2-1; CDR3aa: CASSESLANEQFF
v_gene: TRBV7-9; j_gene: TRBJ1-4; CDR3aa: CASSPQVATNEKLFF
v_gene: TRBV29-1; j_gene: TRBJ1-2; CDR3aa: CSADREVNYGYTF
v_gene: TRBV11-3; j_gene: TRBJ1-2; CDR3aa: CASSLEGSVGYTF
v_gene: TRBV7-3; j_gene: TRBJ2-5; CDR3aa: CASSLELQETQYF
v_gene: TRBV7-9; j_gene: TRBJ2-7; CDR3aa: CASSLSGGNYEQYF
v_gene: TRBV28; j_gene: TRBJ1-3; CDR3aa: CASSLARANTIYF
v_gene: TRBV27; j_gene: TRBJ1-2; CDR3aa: CASSSNQGAEGYTF
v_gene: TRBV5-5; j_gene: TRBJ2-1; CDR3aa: CASSLRRDWLLANEQFF